One sample yielded the 8 T cell receptor beta chains listed below, sequenced in a study of T-cell memory formation after mild COVID-19. TCRdb used MiXCR to reprocess the 5' RACE reads, holding one entry per CDR3 protein. The table has about 390,000 distinct CDR3 sequences, 21% seen once; the top ten hold 9.5% to 15%. The material sequenced was PBMCs or a T cell subset sorted from them (not recorded which). These receptors all stem from an adult woman who had mild COVID-19 (a few samples of this study predate the infection). Cell type and time point are not known.

The chain is built from TRBV7-9 and TRBJ2-1, with 8 nucleotides matching TRBD2. The CDR3 length is 16 residues. Germline trimming cut 3 bases from V and 9 bases from J; bases unmatched to any gene: 13. Germline-derived CDR1 and CDR2 are SEHNR and FQNEAQ (reference sequence). The CDR3 is CASSFGSGTSIGEQFF. Here the CDR3 DNA reads TGTGCCAGCAGCTTCGGGTCTGGGACTAGTATTGGTGAGCAGTTCTTC.

This sequence joins TRBV7-9 and TRBJ2-5; D unclear. V lost 5 bases and J lost 5, with 12 bases in between. Looked up from germline, CDR1 is SEHNR and CDR2 is FQNEAQ (reference sequence). This CDR3 is built from 13 residues. The CDR3 protein is CASSPSRTETQYF. The CDR3 DNA is TGTGCCAGCAGCCCATCCCGCACGGAGACCCAGTACTTC. Supplemented by reference TRBV7-9 and TRBJ2-5, the full variable domain reads DTGVSQNPRHKITKRGQNVTFRCDPISEHNRLYWYRQTLGQGPEFLTYFQNEAQLEKSRLLSDRFSAERPKGSFSTLEIQRTEQGDSAMYLCASSPSRTETQYFGPGTRLLVL.

This clonotype occurred a few times. CDR3 nucleotides: TGTGCCATCAGTGACTCCGGGACAGGGGTCTCCTACGAGCAGTACTTC. It translates to CAISDSGTGVSYEQYF. The chain links TRBV10-3 to TRBJ2-7; 10 bases map to TRBD1. V was clipped by 3 bases and J by 0 bases; unmatched bases: 5. The CDR3 covers 16 residues. Germline-derived CDR1 and CDR2 are ENHRY and SYGVKD.

This clonotype was picked up a small number of times. The chain is built from TRBV7-9 and TRBJ2-7; the match to TRBD1 covers 9 bases. The CDR3 loop spans 17 amino acids. Trimming at V came to 4 bases and at J to 3 bases, leaving 13 bases not matched to a gene. CDR1 and CDR2 (germline): SEHNR, FQNEAQ (reference sequence). As DNA, the CDR3 is TGTGCCAGCAGCTACCGGGACAGGGAGAGTAAACACTACGAGCAGTACTTC. This sequence encodes CASSYRDRESKHYEQYF.

The table lists this clonotype with a few counts. The V call is TRBV24-1, the J call TRBJ2-7; D ambiguous. The CDR3 runs 15 residues. V was pared by 5 bases and J by 7 bases, with 20 bases between. Germline V gives CDR1 KGHDR, CDR2 SFDVKD. The CDR3 nucleotides are TGTGCCACCAGTGGCCCTCCCCTTGGTAGCAAGGAGCAGTACTTC. Protein sequence: CATSGPPLGSKEQYF.

The chain couples TRBV2 to TRBJ1-4, with TRBD1 as a possible D gene (6 bases). Trimming cost V 6 bases and J 0 bases, with 8 bases left between them. This CDR3 region has 14 residues. CDR1 is SNHLY, CDR2 FYNNEI, per germline. CDR3 in amino acids: CASRRQATNEKLFF. The CDR3 bases are TGTGCCAGCAGGAGACAGGCAACTAATGAAAAACTGTTTTTT.

The J gene is TRBJ2-7, the V gene TRBV7-2; 7 bases line up with TRBD1. The CDR3 sequence is 13 residues long. Germline V gene lookup returns CDR1 SGHTA and CDR2 FQGNSA. Trimming removed 4 bases from V and 3 bases from J; junction bases left unmatched: 3. CDR3 DNA sequence: TGTGCCAGCAGCTCCCGGACAGGCTACGAGCAGTACTTC. Protein: CASSSRTGYEQYF.

This chain joins TRBV7-8 and TRBJ1-6, with TRBD1 matching over 7 bases. Germline CDR1 and CDR2: SGHVS and FQNEAQ. The CDR3 spans 15 residues. Losses at the gene ends were 1 base for V and 8 bases for J; bases not matched to a gene: 5. CDR3 in amino acids: CASSLVGTDYSPLHF. The CDR3 DNA is TGTGCCAGCAGCTTAGTAGGGACAGACTATTCACCCCTCCACTTT.